A single sample gave rise to the 27 T cell receptor beta chains below, sequenced in a study of graft-versus-host responses after intestinal transplantation. Method: immunoSEQ multiplex PCR; TCRdb's copy keeps in-frame clones and lacks some. This table holds around 30,000 clones, roughly 93% found once. Material: PBMCs, obtained roughly 62 days after intestinal transplant. The receptors shown here come from a human patient who received an intestinal transplant, so some T cells may come from the graft donor.

This chain joins TRBV5-4 and TRBJ2-7; a weak D match, TRBD1 (6 bases). The CDR3 is 15 amino acids. CDR1 SGHNT and CDR2 YYREEE come from the germline V gene (reference sequence). Between the trimmed V and J ends, which lost 3 bases and 4 bases, there was a span of 17 bases. CDR3 protein: CASSYTGYNIYEQYF. DNA for the CDR3: TGTGCCAGCAGCTATACAGGGTATAACATATACGAGCAGTACTTC. The complete variable domain, with remaining parts taken from reference TRBV5-4 and TRBJ2-7, reads ETGVTQSPTHLIKTRGQQVTLRCSSQSGHNTVSWYQQALGQGPQFIFQYYREEENGRGNFPPRFSGLQFPNYSSELNVNALELDDSALYLCASSYTGYNIYEQYFGPGTRLTVT.

This clone appeared a single time. The chain has TRBV6-6 and TRBJ2-1; no definite D call. CDR1 MNHNY and CDR2 SVGAGI come from the germline V gene (reference sequence). The CDR3 runs 13 residues. Trimming took 6 bases from V and 5 from J, leaving 11 bases between them. The CDR3 sequence is CASSPGGNNEQFF. For the CDR3, the DNA is TGTGCCAGCAGCCCGGGCGGAAACAATGAGCAGTTCTTC.

The V call is TRBV27, the J call TRBJ2-7; D gene ambiguous. This CDR3 has 13 residues. V lost 2 bases, J lost 2 bases, and 7 bases lay in between. CDR1 and CDR2 from the germline V gene are MNHEY and SMNVEV (reference sequence). For the CDR3, the DNA is TGTGCCAGCAGTTTAGGGTGGACCTACGAGCAGTACTTC. The encoded protein is CASSLGWTYEQYF.

V and J are TRBV6-1 and TRBJ1-2; D is uncertain. Between the trimmed V and J ends, which lost 2 bases and 4 bases, there was a span of 14 bases. The CDR3 consists of 15 residues. From germline, CDR1 is MNHNS and CDR2 SASEGT. CDR3 in DNA: TGTGCCAGCAGTGAATACCTGGGCTCGGGCTATGGCTACACCTTC. Protein product: CASSEYLGSGYGYTF.

The chain carries TRBV5-4 and TRBJ2-1, with a weak D call TRBD1 (6 bases). In germline, CDR1 is SGHNT, CDR2 YYREEE (reference sequence). The CDR3 contains 12 residues. Trimming removed 0 bases at V and 8 bases at J, with 6 bases between. The DNA of the CDR3 is TGTGCCAGCAGCTTGGCAGGGGATGAGCAGTTCTTC. Encoded protein: CASSLAGDEQFF.

This chain joins TRBV18 and TRBJ1-1; 7 bases are a match to TRBD1. Trimming removed 0 bases from V and 0 bases from J; junction bases left unmatched: 4. The CDR3 totals 16 residues. CDR1 and CDR2 (germline): KGHSH, LQKENI. The DNA for the CDR3 is TGTGCCAGCTCACCACCGCGGGACAGCGTGAACACTGAAGCTTTCTTT. It specifies CASSPPRDSVNTEAFF.

V gene TRBV9 combines with J gene TRBJ2-1, with D perhaps TRBD1 (6 bases). V lost 0 bases and J lost 9, with 10 bases in between. This CDR3 contains 13 residues. The germline CDR1 and CDR2 sequences are SGDLS and YYNGEE. The CDR3 is CASSVAGVGEQFF. The CDR3 DNA is TGTGCCAGCAGCGTAGCAGGGGTGGGTGAGCAGTTCTTC.

CDR3 nucleotide sequence: TGTGCCAGCAGCCAAGAATATATAGGACAGAGCTATGGCTACACCTTC. This sequence encodes CASSQEYIGQSYGYTF. This chain uses TRBV4-2 with TRBJ1-2; D may be TRBD1 (6 bases). The germline V gene has CDR1 LGHNA and CDR2 YNFKEQ. This CDR3 region has 16 residues. Trimming stripped 0 bases from V and 4 bases from J, with 15 bases between.

V gene TRBV4-3 combines with J gene TRBJ1-4; maybe TRBD1 (5 bases). Germline values: CDR1 LGHNA, CDR2 YSLEER. CDR3 length: 17 amino acids. Trimming pared 2 bases from V and 8 bases from J, leaving 21 bases between. The CDR3 DNA reads as TGCGCCAGCAGCCAAAGGGGCGGTTCGGGGGTCGGCGAAAAACTGTTTTTT. Residues: CASSQRGGSGVGEKLFF.

The chain joins TRBV28 to TRBJ2-7; 9 bases fit TRBD1. Looked up from germline, CDR1 is MDHEN and CDR2 is SYDVKM. Trimming removed 6 bases from V and 5 bases from J; junction bases left unmatched: 8. The CDR3 totals 14 residues. The CDR3 spells CASSSGTGTHEQYF. CDR3 DNA sequence: TGTGCCAGCAGCTCCGGGACAGGGACCCACGAGCAGTACTTC. Drawing the rest from reference TRBV28 and TRBJ2-7, the complete variable domain is DVKVTQSSRYLVKRTGEKVFLECVQDMDHENMFWYRQDPGLGLRLIYFSYDVKMKEKGDIPEGYSVSREKKERFSLILESASTNQTSMYLCASSSGTGTHEQYFGPGTRLTVT.

This sequence joins TRBV6-5 and TRBJ2-2, with D hard to call. Trimming cost V 2 bases and J 6 bases, with 16 bases left between them. Germline assignment: CDR1 MNHEY and CDR2 SVGAGI. This CDR3 contains 16 residues. This CDR3 is CASSYGLGDDPGELFF. CDR3 coding DNA: TGTGCCAGCAGTTACGGCCTCGGAGACGACCCCGGGGAGCTGTTTTTT.

The genes are TRBV2 and TRBJ1-5; D is possibly TRBD1 (5 bases). This CDR3 region has 14 residues. Germline V gives CDR1 SNHLY, CDR2 FYNNEI. V gave up 6 bases and J gave up 4 bases, with 13 bases separating them. The CDR3 here is CASSAGTANQPQHF. In DNA form, the CDR3 reads TGTGCCAGCAGCGCCGGGACCGCGAATCAGCCCCAGCATTTT.

V and J are TRBV4-3 and TRBJ2-2; TRBD2 aligns across 10 bases. CDR1 is LGHNA and CDR2 is YSLEER in the germline V gene. The CDR3 is 16 residues long. J was trimmed by 1 base and V by 2 bases; bases with no gene match: 1. In nucleotides, the CDR3 is TGCGCCAGCAGCCAATTAGCGGGGGGGAACACCGGGGAGCTGTTTTTT. It codes for CASSQLAGGNTGELFF.

V usage is TRBV5-1 and J usage is TRBJ2-1; possibly TRBD1 for D (6 bases). Trimming took off 4 bases at V and 5 bases at J, with 13 bases between the two ends. Per germline, CDR1 SGHRS and CDR2 YFSETQ. This CDR3 comprises 14 residues. CDR3 in amino acids: CASSRTTGDNEQFF. The CDR3 DNA is TGCGCCAGCAGCAGAACGACAGGTGACAATGAGCAGTTCTTC.

The chain carries TRBV21-1 and TRBJ1-2; TRBD1 reflects the table's D call only, with no check against the DNA. TRBV21-1 is given as a pseudogene. This CDR3 has 17 amino acids. Here the CDR3 DNA reads TGTGCCAGCAGCAAAGTGCAGGGCTTCTCGCCCTTCTATGGCTACACCTTC. This codes for CASSKVQGFSPFYGYTF.

The genes are TRBV9 and TRBJ1-1; TRBD1 might be the D (5 bases). This CDR3 has 16 amino acids. Trimming cost V 4 bases and J 3 bases, with 19 bases left between them. Per germline, CDR1 SGDLS and CDR2 YYNGEE. The CDR3, as DNA: TGTGCCAGCAGCCTAAGGGCTGCAGGGCCTTACACTGAAGCTTTCTTT. Its translation: CASSLRAAGPYTEAFF.

The chain combines TRBV7-6 with TRBJ1-1; 7 bases are a match to TRBD1. Per the germline V gene, CDR1 is SGHVS and CDR2 is FNYEAQ. V was clipped by 0 bases and J by 0 bases; unmatched bases: 4. The CDR3 sequence is 16 residues long. The CDR3, as DNA: TGTGCCAGCAGCTTAGCCCGGGGACAGATGAACACTGAAGCTTTCTTT. It codes for CASSLARGQMNTEAFF.

The V call is TRBV28, the J call TRBJ2-3, with 9 nucleotides matching TRBD2. Germline V CDR1 and CDR2: MDHEN, SYDVKM. The CDR3 covers 15 residues. J lost 3 bases, V lost 5 bases, and 6 bases had no gene match. CDR3 bases: TGTGCCAGCAGTGTTGCGGGACTAGCAACAGATACGCAGTATTTT. Its translation is CASSVAGLATDTQYF.

The chain employs TRBV5-6 and TRBJ1-5; D is ambiguous. Per germline, CDR1 SGHDT and CDR2 YYEEEE. The V end lost 1 base, the J end lost 1 base, and 9 bases lay between the germline ends. CDR3 length equals 15 residues. The CDR3 DNA sequence: TGTGCCAGCAGCTTGATGATTAGGAGCAATCAGCCCCAGCATTTT. Amino acid sequence: CASSLMIRSNQPQHF.

The V call is TRBV2, the J call TRBJ1-2, with 10 bases fitting TRBD1. Germline CDR1 is SNHLY and CDR2 is FYNNEI. CDR3 size: 16 residues. The trim removed 7 bases at V and 5 bases at J, leaving 13 bases unmatched. This chain's CDR3 is CASISGQGGVGYGYTF. CDR3 coding DNA: TGTGCCAGCATTTCCGGACAGGGGGGTGTCGGTTATGGCTACACCTTC.

The V call is TRBV19, the J call TRBJ1-3, with TRBD1 as a possible D gene (6 bases). The CDR3 is made up of 15 amino acids. V lost 4 bases to trimming and J lost 4 bases, with 14 bases between them. Germline V gives CDR1 LNHDA, CDR2 SQIVND (reference sequence). DNA for the CDR3: TGTGCCAGTAGTAGCCACACAGGGTACGGAAACACCATATATTTT. Translation gives CASSSHTGYGNTIYF. Looking up the rest from reference TRBV19 and TRBJ1-3 gives the full variable domain: DGGITQSPKYLFRKEGQNVTLSCEQNLNHDAMYWYRQDPGQGLRLIYYSQIVNDFQKGDIAEGYSVSREKKESFPLTVTSAQKNPTAFYLCASSSHTGYGNTIYFGEGSWLTVV.

The V gene is TRBV4-1, the J gene TRBJ2-1; 15 nucleotides agree with TRBD2. Per germline, CDR1 MGHRA and CDR2 YSYEKL. The CDR3 loop spans 15 amino acids. Trimming removed 4 bases from V and 6 bases from J; junction bases left unmatched: 1. The CDR3, as DNA: TGCGCCAGCAGCCGGACTAGCGGGGGGGCCAATGAGCAGTTCTTC. Translated, it gives CASSRTSGGANEQFF.

The chain combines TRBV7-9 with TRBJ1-4, with 11 bases identical to TRBD1. CDR3 length: 14 amino acids. The germline gives CDR1 SEHNR, CDR2 FQNEAQ (reference sequence). With V trimmed by 5 bases and J by 8 bases, 4 bases remained unmatched. CDR3 nucleotide sequence: TGTGCCAGCAGCCCAGGGACAGGGGGAGAAAAACTGTTTTTT. As protein: CASSPGTGGEKLFF.

The chain has TRBV28 and TRBJ1-6, with a possible D match to TRBD1 (5 bases). The CDR3 totals 14 residues. Looked up from germline, CDR1 is MDHEN and CDR2 is SYDVKM. V gave up 7 bases and J gave up 7 bases, with 14 bases separating them. The CDR3 bases are TGTGCCAGCAAAACAGGATACGACAATTCACCCCTCCACTTT. It codes for CASKTGYDNSPLHF.

The chain links TRBV27 to TRBJ2-7, with D perhaps matching TRBD2 (7 bases). The CDR3 loop spans 16 amino acids. Germline V gene lookup returns CDR1 MNHEY and CDR2 SMNVEV (reference sequence). V was trimmed by 5 bases and J by 3 bases, leaving 20 bases between them. In DNA, the CDR3 is TGTGCCAGCAGTGCATCCCGGGGGGCCTCATACTACGAGCAGTACTTC. This gives the protein CASSASRGASYYEQYF.

This chain joins TRBV14 and TRBJ2-7, with TRBD1 matching over 12 bases. Trimming at V came to 6 bases and at J to 4 bases, leaving 7 bases not matched to a gene. The CDR3 covers 15 residues. The germline V gene encodes CDR1 SGHDN and CDR2 FVKESK. The CDR3 is CASSLPGQGAYEQYF. The CDR3 coding sequence is TGTGCCAGCAGTCTCCCGGGACAGGGGGCGTACGAGCAGTACTTC.

The rearrangement links TRBV13 to TRBJ1-1; 7 bases agree with TRBD1. CDR3 length: 16 amino acids. J was trimmed by 1 base and V by 0 bases; bases with no gene match: 5. CDR1 and CDR2 from the germline V gene are PRHDT and FYEKMQ (reference sequence). CDR3 sequence reads: CASSLGLQGENTEAFF. The CDR3 DNA is TGTGCCAGCAGCTTAGGCCTTCAGGGGGAGAACACTGAAGCTTTCTTT.